This TCR beta chain appears in the sequencing data of a study of T cell clonality in common variable immunodeficiency. Study findings and constraints: Authors noted CVID clonality's cause needs subpopulation repertoire sequencing.

CVID and control samples used equivalent genomic DNA input. The repertoire was sequenced with immunoSEQ multiplex PCR; TCRdb's copy has only in-frame clones and lacks some. Singletons are absent from the sample, which has some 80,000 clones. The CDR3 runs to 14 residues. The V gene's germline CDR1 is SGHRS and CDR2 YFSETQ. The V and J ends lost 1 base and 9 bases, in that order; junction bases with no gene match: 7. This clone was counted many times. The antigen is not known. The read stops 3 residues short of the end of the CDR3; the missing end is completed from the germline J gene. Most patients and controls had Caucasian heritage.

The J gene is TRBJ2-1, the V gene TRBV5-1, with 7 bases lining up with TRBD1. This TCR was recovered from a person between 18 and 75 years old in good health. Material: peripheral blood mononuclear cells. CDR3 DNA, as far as it was read: TGCGCCAGCAGCTTGAATCAACAGGGGTTTGAG. It codes for CASSLNQQGFE. The CDR3, in full, reads CASSLNQQGFEQFF.